There are a few counts of the clone carrying this T cell receptor (beta chain). Germline V gene lookup returns CDR1 SGHRS and CDR2 YFSETQ. The CDR3 runs 14 residues. Between the trimmed V and J ends, which lost 0 bases and 1 base, there was a span of 8 bases. This sample was included in a study of cytotoxic CD8 clonotypes in ibrutinib-treated CLL. Study summary: The patients, about a dozen relapsed/refractory and roughly 15 treatment-naive, included approximately 17 who were IGHV unmutated.

Only in-frame clones appear in the TCRdb table, and some are missing; sequencing was by immunoSEQ multiplex PCR. Of roughly 250,000 clones listed, 70% were seen once; the top ten hold less than 20%. The chain joins TRBV5-1 to TRBJ2-7, with D unresolved. The sample here was PBMCs, taken after 24 months of ibrutinib treatment. The source of this sequence is a human donor with chronic lymphocytic leukemia. CDR3 protein: CASSLAVSSYEQYF. CDR3 bases: TGCGCCAGCAGCTTGGCCGTGTCGTCCTACGAGCAGTACTTC.